This T cell receptor (beta chain) was sequenced in a study of Ad26.COV2.S vaccination and SARS-CoV-2 variants. Study details: Donor got 5x10^10 or 1x10^11 viral particles of Ad26.COV2.S. Findings and limits, study-wide: Researchers cautioned that TCR breadth and depth analyses may have underestimated total T cell responses. Among vaccine recipients, spike-specific TCR breadth exceeded that of placebo recipients.

Sequencing was performed with immunoSEQ multiplex PCR; in TCRdb, only in-frame clones are kept and a portion is missing. The sample lists some 500,000 clones, 80% to 90% occurring once. Treatment given: some 20 received Ad26.COV2.S at low or high dose, single or two shots; roughly 5 received placebo; per-sample allocation not given. Specimens were obtained on day 63 following the first vaccine or placebo injection. The administered vaccine (an Ad26 vector) expressed Wuhan-strain SARS-CoV-2 spike. Of note for this clone: The antigen is unknown.

The clonotype originates from a person between 18 and 59 years old who received the Ad26.COV2.S COVID-19 vaccine or a placebo. The sequencing here drew on peripheral blood, taken in a trial of Ad26.COV2.S vaccine versus placebo.

CDR3 sequence (DNA): TGTGCCAGCAGCTTCGGCGGCCTCTCCTACAATGAGCAGTTCTTC. This codes for CASSFGGLSYNEQFF. The chain has TRBV7-3 and TRBJ2-1; D ambiguous. CDR1 is SGHTA, CDR2 FQGTGA, per germline. The CDR3 spans 15 residues. With 3 bases removed from V and 0 bases from J, the gap between germline ends came to 9 bases.